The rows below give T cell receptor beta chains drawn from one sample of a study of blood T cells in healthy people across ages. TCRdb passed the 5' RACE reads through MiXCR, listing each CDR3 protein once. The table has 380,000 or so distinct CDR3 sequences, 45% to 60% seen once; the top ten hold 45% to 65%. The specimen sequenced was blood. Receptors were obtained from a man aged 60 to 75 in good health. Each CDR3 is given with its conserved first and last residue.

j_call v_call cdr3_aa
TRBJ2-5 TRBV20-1 CSARLAGPQETQYF
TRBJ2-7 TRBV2 CASKGTGIGEQYF
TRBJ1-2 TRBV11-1 CASSRQGSDGYTF
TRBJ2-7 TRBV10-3 CAISGGGSYEQYF
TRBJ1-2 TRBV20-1 CSARDGRQSYGYTF
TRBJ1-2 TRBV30 CARQRETGSDGYTF
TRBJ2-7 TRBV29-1 CSVDSGRFSEQYF
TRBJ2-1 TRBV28 CASSSLAGGPYEQFF
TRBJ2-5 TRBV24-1 CATSPAETQYF
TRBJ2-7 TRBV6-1 CASRPDGLSGLGTSPYEQYF
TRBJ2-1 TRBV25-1 CASSERGQAHNEQFF
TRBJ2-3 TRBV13 CASGGYKIGDPRPGDSPDTLYF
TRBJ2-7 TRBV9 CASSVRVSSYEQYF
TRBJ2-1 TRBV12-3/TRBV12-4 CASSFGLAEGNEQFF
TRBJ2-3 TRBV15 CATSRARTDTQYF
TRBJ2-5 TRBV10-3 CAISEDTAYEQYFGAGTQYF
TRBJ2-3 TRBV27 CASSSYRVSTDTQYF
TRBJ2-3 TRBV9 CASSVAGGPDTQYF